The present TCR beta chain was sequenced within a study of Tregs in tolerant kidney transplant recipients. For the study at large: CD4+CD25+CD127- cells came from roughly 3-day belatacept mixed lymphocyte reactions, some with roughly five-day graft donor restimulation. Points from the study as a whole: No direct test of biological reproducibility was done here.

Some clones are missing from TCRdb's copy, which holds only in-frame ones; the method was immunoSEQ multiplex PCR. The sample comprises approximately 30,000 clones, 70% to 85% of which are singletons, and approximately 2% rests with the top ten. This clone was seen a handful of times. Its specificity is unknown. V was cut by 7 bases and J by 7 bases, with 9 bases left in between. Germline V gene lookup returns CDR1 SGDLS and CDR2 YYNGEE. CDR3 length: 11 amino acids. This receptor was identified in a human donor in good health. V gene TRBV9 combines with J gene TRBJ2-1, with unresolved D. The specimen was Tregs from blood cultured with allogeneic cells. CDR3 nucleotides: TGTGCCAGCGGGCATGGGAATGAGCAGTTCTTC. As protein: CASGHGNEQFF.